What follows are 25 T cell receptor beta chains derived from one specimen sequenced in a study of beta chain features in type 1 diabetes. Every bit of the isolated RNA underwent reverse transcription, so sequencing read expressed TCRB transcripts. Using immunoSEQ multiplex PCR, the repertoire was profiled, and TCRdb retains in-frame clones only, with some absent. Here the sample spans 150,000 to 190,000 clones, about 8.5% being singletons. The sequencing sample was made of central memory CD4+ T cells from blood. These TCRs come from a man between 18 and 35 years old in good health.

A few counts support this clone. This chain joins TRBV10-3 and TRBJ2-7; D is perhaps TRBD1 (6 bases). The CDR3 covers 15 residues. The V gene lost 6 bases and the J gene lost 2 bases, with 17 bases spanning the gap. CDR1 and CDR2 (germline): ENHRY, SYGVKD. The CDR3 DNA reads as TGTGCCATCAGGCCGAGACAGGATCTCCCCTACGAGCAGTACTTC. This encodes CAIRPRQDLPYEQYF.

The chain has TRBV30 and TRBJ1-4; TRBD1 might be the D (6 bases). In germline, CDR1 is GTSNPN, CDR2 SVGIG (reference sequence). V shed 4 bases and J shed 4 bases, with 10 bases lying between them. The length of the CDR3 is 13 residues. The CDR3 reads CAWNRAGNEKLFF. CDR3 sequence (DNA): TGTGCCTGGAACAGGGCGGGTAATGAAAAACTGTTTTTT.

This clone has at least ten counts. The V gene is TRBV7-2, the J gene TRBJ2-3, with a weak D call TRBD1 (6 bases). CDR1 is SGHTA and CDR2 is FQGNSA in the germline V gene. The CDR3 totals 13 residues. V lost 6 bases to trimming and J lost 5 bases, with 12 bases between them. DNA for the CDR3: TGTGCCAGCAGTTGGGGGCCCGGAGATACGCAGTATTTT. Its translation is CASSWGPGDTQYF.

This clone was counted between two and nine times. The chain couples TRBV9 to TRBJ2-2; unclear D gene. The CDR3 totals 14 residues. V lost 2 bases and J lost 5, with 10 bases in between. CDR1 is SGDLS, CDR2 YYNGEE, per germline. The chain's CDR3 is CASSVHRETGELFF. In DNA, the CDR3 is TGTGCCAGCAGCGTCCACAGAGAGACCGGGGAGCTGTTTTTT.

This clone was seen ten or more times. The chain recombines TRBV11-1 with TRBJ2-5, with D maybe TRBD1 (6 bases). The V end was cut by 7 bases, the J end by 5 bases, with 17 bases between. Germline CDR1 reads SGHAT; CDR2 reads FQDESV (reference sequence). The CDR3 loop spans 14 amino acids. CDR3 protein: CASTPRGGEETQYF. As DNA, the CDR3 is TGTGCCAGCACCCCCAGAGGGGGTGAGGAGACCCAGTACTTC. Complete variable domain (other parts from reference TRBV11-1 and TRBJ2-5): EAEVAQSPRYKITEKSQAVAFWCDPISGHATLYWYRQILGQGPELLVQFQDESVVDDSQLPKDRFSAERLKGVDSTLKIQPAELGDSAMYLCASTPRGGEETQYFGPGTRLLVL.

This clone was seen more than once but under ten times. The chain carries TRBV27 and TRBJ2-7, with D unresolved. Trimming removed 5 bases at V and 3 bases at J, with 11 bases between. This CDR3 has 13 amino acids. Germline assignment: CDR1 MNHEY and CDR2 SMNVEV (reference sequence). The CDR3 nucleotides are TGTGCCAGCAGTGACATTTTTCTCTACGAGCAGTACTTC. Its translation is CASSDIFLYEQYF.

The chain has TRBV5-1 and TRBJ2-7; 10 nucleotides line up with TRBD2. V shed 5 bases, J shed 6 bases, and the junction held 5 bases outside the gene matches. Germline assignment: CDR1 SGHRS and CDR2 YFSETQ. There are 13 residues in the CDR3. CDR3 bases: TGCGCCAGCAGTTCTCTAGCGGGAGCCGAGCAGTACTTC. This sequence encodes CASSSLAGAEQYF.

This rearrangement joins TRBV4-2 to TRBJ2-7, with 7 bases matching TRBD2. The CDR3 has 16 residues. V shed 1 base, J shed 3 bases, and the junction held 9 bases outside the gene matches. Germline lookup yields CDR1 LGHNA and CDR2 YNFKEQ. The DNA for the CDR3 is TGTGCCAGCAGCCAAGCTAGCGGACAATCCCACTACGAGCAGTACTTC. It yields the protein CASSQASGQSHYEQYF.

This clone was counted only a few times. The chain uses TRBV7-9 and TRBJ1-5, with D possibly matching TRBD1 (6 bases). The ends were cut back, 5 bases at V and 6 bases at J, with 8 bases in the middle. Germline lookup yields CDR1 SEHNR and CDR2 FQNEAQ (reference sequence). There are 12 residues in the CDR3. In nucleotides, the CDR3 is TGTGCCAGCAGCGGCAGGGGTCAGCCCCAGCATTTT. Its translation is CASSGRGQPQHF.

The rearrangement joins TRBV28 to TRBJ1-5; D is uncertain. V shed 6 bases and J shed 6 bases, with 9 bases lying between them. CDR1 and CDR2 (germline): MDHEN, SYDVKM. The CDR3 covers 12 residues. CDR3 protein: CASRRGFQPQHF. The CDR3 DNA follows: TGTGCCAGCAGGCGGGGATTTCAGCCCCAGCATTTT.

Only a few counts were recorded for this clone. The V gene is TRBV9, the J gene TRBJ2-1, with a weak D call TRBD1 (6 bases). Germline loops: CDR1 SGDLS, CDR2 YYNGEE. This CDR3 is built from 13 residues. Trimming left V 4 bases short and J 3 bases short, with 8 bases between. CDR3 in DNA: TGTGCCAGCAGCCAGGGGAGCTACAATGAGCAGTTCTTC. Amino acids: CASSQGSYNEQFF.

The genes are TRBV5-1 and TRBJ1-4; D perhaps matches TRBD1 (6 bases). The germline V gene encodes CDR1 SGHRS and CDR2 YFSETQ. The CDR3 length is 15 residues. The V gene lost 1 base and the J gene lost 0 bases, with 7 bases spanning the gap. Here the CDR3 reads CASSLQGPTNEKLFF. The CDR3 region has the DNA TGCGCCAGCAGCTTGCAGGGGCCAACTAATGAAAAACTGTTTTTT.

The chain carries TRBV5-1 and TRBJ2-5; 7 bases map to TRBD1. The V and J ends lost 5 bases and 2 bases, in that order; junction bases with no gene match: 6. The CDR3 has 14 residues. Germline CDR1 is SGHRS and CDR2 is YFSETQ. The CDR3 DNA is TGCGCCAGCAGACGAGGACAGGCACAAGAGACCCAGTACTTC. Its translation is CASRRGQAQETQYF.

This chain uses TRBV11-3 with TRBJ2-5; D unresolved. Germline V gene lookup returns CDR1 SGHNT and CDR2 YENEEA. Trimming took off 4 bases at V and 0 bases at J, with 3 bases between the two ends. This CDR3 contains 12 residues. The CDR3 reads CASSSNQETQYF. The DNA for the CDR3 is TGTGCCAGCAGCTCAAACCAAGAGACCCAGTACTTC.

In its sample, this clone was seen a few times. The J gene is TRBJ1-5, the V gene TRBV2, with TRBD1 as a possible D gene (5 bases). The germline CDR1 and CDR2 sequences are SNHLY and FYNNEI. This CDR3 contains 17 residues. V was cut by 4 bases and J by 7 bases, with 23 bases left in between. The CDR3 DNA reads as TGTGCCAGCAGTGCGCAGCACTCGGGGGTGTCGGGCCAGCCCCAGCATTTT. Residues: CASSAQHSGVSGQPQHF.

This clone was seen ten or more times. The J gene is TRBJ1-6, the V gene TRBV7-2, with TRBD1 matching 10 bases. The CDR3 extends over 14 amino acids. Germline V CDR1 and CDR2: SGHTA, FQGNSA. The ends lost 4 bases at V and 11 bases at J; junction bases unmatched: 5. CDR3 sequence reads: CASSSRDRGTPLHF. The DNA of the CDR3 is TGTGCCAGCAGCTCCCGGGACAGGGGAACACCCCTCCACTTT.

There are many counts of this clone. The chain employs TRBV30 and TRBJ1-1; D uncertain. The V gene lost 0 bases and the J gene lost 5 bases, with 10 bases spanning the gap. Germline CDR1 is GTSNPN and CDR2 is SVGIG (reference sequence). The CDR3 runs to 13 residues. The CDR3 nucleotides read TGTGCCTGGAGTGTAGAGGTTAGGACTGAAGCTTTCTTT. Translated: CAWSVEVRTEAFF.

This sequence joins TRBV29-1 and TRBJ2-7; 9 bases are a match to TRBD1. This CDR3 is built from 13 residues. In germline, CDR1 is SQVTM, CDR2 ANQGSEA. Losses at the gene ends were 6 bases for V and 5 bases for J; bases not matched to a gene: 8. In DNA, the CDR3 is TGCAGCGTCGAAACGGACAGGGGCCACGAGCAGTACTTC. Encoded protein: CSVETDRGHEQYF.

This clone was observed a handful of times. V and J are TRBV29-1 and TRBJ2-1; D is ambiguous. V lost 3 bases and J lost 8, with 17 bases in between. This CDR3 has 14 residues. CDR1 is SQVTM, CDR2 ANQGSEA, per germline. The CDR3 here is CSVELSHLVDEQFF. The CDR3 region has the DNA TGCAGCGTTGAGCTTAGCCATCTAGTCGATGAGCAGTTCTTC.

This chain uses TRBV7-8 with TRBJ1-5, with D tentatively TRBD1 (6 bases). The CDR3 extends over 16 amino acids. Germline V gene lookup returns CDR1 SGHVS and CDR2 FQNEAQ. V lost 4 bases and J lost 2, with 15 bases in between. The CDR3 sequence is CASSSQQGNGNQPQHF. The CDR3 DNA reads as TGTGCCAGCAGCTCCCAACAGGGTAATGGCAATCAGCCCCAGCATTTT.

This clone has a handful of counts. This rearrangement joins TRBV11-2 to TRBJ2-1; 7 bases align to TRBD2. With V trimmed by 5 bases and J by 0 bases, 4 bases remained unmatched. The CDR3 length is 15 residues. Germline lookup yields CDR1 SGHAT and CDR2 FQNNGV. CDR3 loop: CASSQSSGSYNEQFF. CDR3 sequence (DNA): TGTGCCAGCAGCCAGTCTAGCGGCTCCTACAATGAGCAGTTCTTC.

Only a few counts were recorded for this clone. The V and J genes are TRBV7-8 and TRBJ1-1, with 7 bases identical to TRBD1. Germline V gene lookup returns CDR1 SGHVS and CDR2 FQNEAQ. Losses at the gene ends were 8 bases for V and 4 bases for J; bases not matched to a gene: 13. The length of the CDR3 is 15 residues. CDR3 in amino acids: CASGPQGTLSTEAFF. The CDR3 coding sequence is TGTGCCAGCGGTCCACAGGGGACGTTGAGCACTGAAGCTTTCTTT.

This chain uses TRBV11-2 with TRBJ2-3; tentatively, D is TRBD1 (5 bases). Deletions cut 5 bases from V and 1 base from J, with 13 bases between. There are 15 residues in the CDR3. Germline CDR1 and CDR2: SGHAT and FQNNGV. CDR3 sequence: CASSKQDGRTDTQYF. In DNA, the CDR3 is TGTGCCAGCAGCAAACAGGACGGCCGCACAGATACGCAGTATTTT.

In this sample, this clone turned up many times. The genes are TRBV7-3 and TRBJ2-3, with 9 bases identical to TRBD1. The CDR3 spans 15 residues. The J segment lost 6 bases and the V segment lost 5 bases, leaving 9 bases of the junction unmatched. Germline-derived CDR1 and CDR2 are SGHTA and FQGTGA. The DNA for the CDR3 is TGTGCCAGCAGCGTGGACAGGGGAGGTTCGGATACGCAGTATTTT. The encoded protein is CASSVDRGGSDTQYF.

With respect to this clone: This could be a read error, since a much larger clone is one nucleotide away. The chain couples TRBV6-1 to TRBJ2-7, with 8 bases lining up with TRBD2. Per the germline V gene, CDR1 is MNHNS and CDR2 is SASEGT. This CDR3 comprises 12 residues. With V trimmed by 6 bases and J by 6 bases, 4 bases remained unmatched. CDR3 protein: CASRSGGGEQYF. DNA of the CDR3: TGTGCCAGCAGAAGCGGGGGAGGCGAGCAGTACTTC.